The T cell receptor beta chain described here comes from a study of T cells in Graves' hyperthyroidism and ophthalmopathy. Study results and caveats: The model identified upcoming ophthalmopathy a median roughly 6.5 months ahead of onset. Blood also carried most thyroid clonotypes expanded above 0.001.

The CDR3 consists of 16 residues. CDR1 SGHRS and CDR2 YFSETQ come from the germline V gene. V shed 3 bases and J 8 bases; nucleotides not matched to a gene: 11. As regards this clonotype: The target antigen is unknown.

From RNA transcripts, TCR beta CDR3 regions were amplified. The HTBI primer set drove a first-round RT-PCR of the TCR CDR3. TCRdb ran MiXCR on the multiplex PCR reads and lists one entry per CDR3 protein. This table holds hundreds of thousands of distinct CDR3 sequences, roughly 40% found once. The TCR sequence derives from a man aged 18 to 29 with Graves' hyperthyroidism. This chain links TRBV5-1 with TRBJ1-6; 7 positions agree with TRBD1. Sequencing used blood. CDR3 sequence (DNA): TGCGCCAGCAGCTCGTGGGGAGGGGACAGAGATTCACCCCTCCACTTT. Translated, it gives CASSSWGGDRDSPLHF.